These 31 T cell receptor beta chains were all obtained from the same sample, sequenced in a study of T cells in tuberculosis. Data came from immunoSEQ multiplex PCR; TCRdb stores just in-frame clones and leaves some out. The sample has more than 30,000 clones, roughly 86% seen once; the top ten hold about 5%. Specified time point: new active TB diagnosis, blood taken before or within 7 days of starting treatment. Sequences were derived from PBMCs, sampled at tuberculosis diagnosis. These receptors all stem from an adult with tuberculosis.

This chain connects TRBV12-5 to TRBJ2-1, with TRBD2 identical over 8 bases. V dropped 7 bases and J dropped 4; count of bases not matched to a gene: 12. Germline V gene sequence: CDR1 LGHNT, CDR2 FRNRAP. The CDR3 is 16 residues long. For the CDR3, the DNA is TGTGCTAGTGCCAACTTATTAGCGGGAAATTACAATGAGCAGTTCTTC. It is translated as CASANLLAGNYNEQFF.

The gene calls are TRBV18 and TRBJ2-4; D may be TRBD1 (5 bases). Germline values: CDR1 KGHSH, CDR2 LQKENI. The CDR3 consists of 14 residues. V was clipped by 0 bases and J by 7 bases, with 10 bases between them. The CDR3 sequence is CASSPPMQGNIQYF. In nucleotides, the CDR3 is TGTGCCAGCTCACCACCAATGCAGGGCAACATTCAGTACTTC.

The chain carries TRBV10-1 and TRBJ2-7; 12 positions match TRBD2. Per germline, CDR1 WNHNN and CDR2 SYGVQD (reference sequence). With 0 bases clipped from V and 3 bases from J, the junction kept 0 bases outside the gene matches. CDR3 length: 15 amino acids. The DNA of the CDR3 is TGCGCCAGCAGTGAGTCGACTAGCGGGAGCTACGAGCAGTACTTC. Its translation: CASSESTSGSYEQYF.

This clone has a handful of counts. The gene calls are TRBV6-4 and TRBJ2-3; 16 bases are shared with TRBD2. The CDR3 is 16 amino acids. In germline, CDR1 is MRHNA, CDR2 SNTAGT. V shed 2 bases and J 4 bases; nucleotides not matched to a gene: 0. The CDR3 DNA reads as TGTGCCAGCAGTGACGGGACTAGCGGGGGGGCAGATACGCAGTATTTT. It specifies CASSDGTSGGADTQYF.

This clone was found once. This sequence joins TRBV9 and TRBJ2-1, with 7 bases lining up with TRBD2. V was pared by 2 bases and J by 5 bases, with 1 base of the junction left unmatched. The CDR3 totals 13 residues. CDR1 is SGDLS and CDR2 is YYNGEE in the germline V gene. CDR3 bases: TGTGCCAGCAGCGTCGGGACTAACAATGAGCAGTTCTTC. It codes for CASSVGTNNEQFF.

The rearrangement uses TRBV25-1 and TRBJ2-6, with D possibly TRBD2 on 6 matching bases. CDR3 length: 16 amino acids. Germline lookup yields CDR1 MGHDK and CDR2 SYGVNS. The V and J ends lost 3 bases and 2 bases respectively, with 11 bases between them. The CDR3 loop reads CASSDAGTAGANVLTF. As DNA, the CDR3 is TGTGCCAGCAGTGATGCGGGAACTGCTGGGGCCAACGTCCTGACTTTC.

The chain has TRBV7-9 and TRBJ2-7; maybe TRBD2 (6 bases). CDR1 and CDR2 from the germline V gene are SEHNR and FQNEAQ (reference sequence). This CDR3 is 15 amino acids long. Trimming cost V 8 bases and J 3 bases, with 20 bases left between them. The CDR3 DNA follows: TGTGCCAGCCAAGGCGGGACCCACCAATACTACGAGCAGTACTTC. As protein: CASQGGTHQYYEQYF.

The V call is TRBV21-1, the J call TRBJ2-5; the table calls TRBD2, which could not be checked here. TRBV21-1 counts as a pseudogene. This CDR3 is 13 amino acids long. CDR3: CASRREYQETQYF. As DNA, the CDR3 is TGTGCCAGCCGCCGGGAGTACCAAGAGACCCAGTACTTC.

The chain joins TRBV19 to TRBJ1-5; the D gene is possibly TRBD1 (5 bases). The germline V and J ends were trimmed by 5 bases and 2 bases, with 13 bases remaining between them. Germline loops: CDR1 LNHDA, CDR2 SQIVND (reference sequence). The length of the CDR3 is 15 residues. The CDR3 loop reads CASSEGLRGNQPQHF. The CDR3 DNA is TGTGCCAGTAGTGAGGGACTGAGGGGCAATCAGCCCCAGCATTTT.

The chain joins TRBV27 to TRBJ1-1; D call uncertain. Between the trimmed V and J ends, which lost 5 bases and 5 bases, there was a span of 12 bases. Germline CDR1 and CDR2: MNHEY and SMNVEV (reference sequence). The CDR3 covers 13 residues. The CDR3 region has the DNA TGTGCCAGCAGTATCTCGCCGGTGACTGAAGCTTTCTTT. The encoded protein is CASSISPVTEAFF.

V and J are TRBV28 and TRBJ2-7, with 7 bases identical to TRBD2. Losses at the gene ends were 5 bases for V and 3 bases for J; bases not matched to a gene: 10. The CDR3 length is 15 residues. Germline-derived CDR1 and CDR2 are MDHEN and SYDVKM. CDR3 sequence reads: CASSPRGVVFYEQYF. CDR3 DNA sequence: TGTGCCAGCAGTCCCCGGGGGGTGGTATTCTACGAGCAGTACTTC.

The rearrangement joins TRBV5-1 to TRBJ2-7; TRBD1 is a possible D gene (6 bases). Germline loops: CDR1 SGHRS, CDR2 YFSETQ. CDR3 length: 15 residues. V lost 0 bases, J lost 5 bases, and 15 bases lay in between. The CDR3 loop reads CASSLGIRGIHEQYF. In nucleotides, the CDR3 is TGCGCCAGCAGCTTGGGCATTAGGGGGATCCACGAGCAGTACTTC. Looking up the rest from reference TRBV5-1 and TRBJ2-7 gives the full variable domain: KAGVTQTPRYLIKTRGQQVTLSCSPISGHRSVSWYQQTPGQGLQFLFEYFSETQRNKGNFPGRFSGRQFSNSRSEMNVSTLELGDSALYLCASSLGIRGIHEQYFGPGTRLTVT.

This clone was counted once. V gene TRBV27 combines with J gene TRBJ1-1; TRBD1 aligns across 8 bases. Per the germline V gene, CDR1 is MNHEY and CDR2 is SMNVEV (reference sequence). The CDR3 extends over 15 amino acids. V lost 2 bases, J lost 3 bases, and 5 bases stayed unmatched. The CDR3 spells CASSLGQGRDTEAFF. The CDR3 DNA follows: TGTGCCAGCAGTTTAGGACAGGGTAGGGACACTGAAGCTTTCTTT.

This clone was recorded once. The J gene is TRBJ1-1, the V gene TRBV19, with D perhaps TRBD1 (5 bases). Between the trimmed V and J ends, which lost 3 bases and 7 bases, there was a span of 9 bases. This CDR3 region has 12 residues. The germline V gene has CDR1 LNHDA and CDR2 SQIVND (reference sequence). In DNA, the CDR3 is TGTGCCAGTAGTATGAAGGGGCTTGAAGCTTTCTTT. Translating gives CASSMKGLEAFF.

The chain carries TRBV27 and TRBJ2-7; 9 nucleotides align to TRBD1. This CDR3 region has 15 residues. The germline V gene encodes CDR1 MNHEY and CDR2 SMNVEV (reference sequence). The trim removed 3 bases at V and 2 bases at J, leaving 5 bases unmatched. The CDR3: CASSFEGQGAYEQYF. The CDR3 nucleotides are TGTGCCAGCAGTTTTGAGGGACAGGGCGCCTACGAGCAGTACTTC.

The chain links TRBV19 to TRBJ1-4; D possibly corresponds to TRBD1 (6 bases). The CDR3 is 13 amino acids. CDR1 and CDR2 (germline): LNHDA, SQIVND (reference sequence). Trimming pared 8 bases from V and 5 bases from J, leaving 12 bases between. The CDR3 region has the DNA TGTGCCAGTGGGGACATGTGGAATGAAAAACTGTTTTTT. This translates into CASGDMWNEKLFF.

The CDR3 loop is CASSIVGGYEQYF. CDR3 DNA: TGTGCCAGTAGTATAGTAGGGGGCTACGAGCAGTACTTC. This rearrangement joins TRBV19 to TRBJ2-7; D might be TRBD1 (6 bases). The CDR3 sequence is 13 residues long. Germline V lookup: CDR1 LNHDA, CDR2 SQIVND (reference sequence). The V and J ends lost 1 base and 3 bases respectively, with 7 bases between them.

This rearrangement joins TRBV19 to TRBJ2-3; 7 bases fit TRBD2. Germline V gene sequence: CDR1 LNHDA, CDR2 SQIVND (reference sequence). V was clipped by 5 bases and J by 2 bases; unmatched bases: 13. This CDR3 has 17 amino acids. The DNA for the CDR3 is TGTGCCAGTAGTCGCGGGCGTAGCGGGCTCTACACAGATACGCAGTATTTT. It translates to CASSRGRSGLYTDTQYF.

The V and J genes are TRBV27 and TRBJ2-1; the match to TRBD2 covers 10 bases. Germline V gives CDR1 MNHEY, CDR2 SMNVEV (reference sequence). The junction had 14 bases not matched to a gene; V was cut back by 5 bases and J by 4 bases. The CDR3 totals 18 residues. CDR3 amino acids: CASSPYFLTSGDYNEQFF. The CDR3 nucleotides are TGTGCCAGCAGTCCTTACTTCCTAACTAGCGGGGATTACAATGAGCAGTTCTTC.

This chain joins TRBV2 and TRBJ2-7, with 8 bases fitting TRBD2. V shed 5 bases, J shed 3 bases, and the junction held 9 bases outside the gene matches. The CDR3 is 15 residues long. Germline CDR1 SNHLY, CDR2 FYNNEI. The CDR3 loop reads CASSTGTSLIYEQYF. The CDR3 DNA reads TGTGCCAGCAGTACTGGGACTAGTCTAATCTACGAGCAGTACTTC.

The V call is TRBV18, the J call TRBJ1-5; a possible D gene is TRBD1 (6 bases). Germline V gene data show CDR1 as KGHSH and CDR2 as LQKENI. V gave up 1 base and J gave up 3 bases, with 13 bases separating them. The CDR3 is 16 residues long. The CDR3 DNA sequence: TGTGCCAGCTCACCACGATCGGGACAAAACAATCAGCCCCAGCATTTT. Amino acids: CASSPRSGQNNQPQHF.

The sample holds a few counts of this clone. The J gene is TRBJ2-2, the V gene TRBV18; D might be TRBD1 (5 bases). The CDR3 covers 15 residues. Looked up from germline, CDR1 is KGHSH and CDR2 is LQKENI. Trimming stripped 0 bases from V and 7 bases from J, with 12 bases between. The CDR3 sequence is CASSPPVRADGELFF. CDR3 DNA sequence: TGTGCCAGCTCACCACCGGTCAGGGCTGACGGGGAGCTGTTTTTT.

V gene TRBV6-4 combines with J gene TRBJ2-5; maybe TRBD1 (5 bases). V lost 3 bases to trimming and J lost 2 bases, with 7 bases between them. The CDR3 runs 13 residues. Germline assignment: CDR1 MRHNA and CDR2 SNTAGT. The CDR3 DNA follows: TGTGCCAGCAGTGAGACAGCTCAAGAGACCCAGTACTTC. Amino acid sequence: CASSETAQETQYF.

This clone was detected a few times. V usage is TRBV14 and J usage is TRBJ1-1; 7 nucleotides line up with TRBD1. V was clipped by 2 bases and J by 1 base; unmatched bases: 4. This CDR3 contains 15 residues. Germline V CDR1 and CDR2: SGHDN, FVKESK. CDR3 region: CASSQWTGGNTEAFF. The CDR3 DNA reads as TGTGCCAGCAGCCAATGGACAGGCGGGAACACTGAAGCTTTCTTT.

CDR3 amino acids: CASSQPGQGRGYGYTF. In DNA form, the CDR3 reads TGCGCCAGCAGCCAACCGGGACAGGGGCGAGGCTATGGCTACACCTTC. V and J are TRBV4-1 and TRBJ1-2; TRBD1 agrees at 10 bases. V dropped 2 bases and J dropped 4; count of bases not matched to a gene: 7. CDR1 is MGHRA and CDR2 is YSYEKL in the germline V gene. The CDR3 length is 16 residues.

The rearrangement joins TRBV7-2 to TRBJ2-7; 9 bases are a match to TRBD2. The CDR3 covers 15 residues. After removal of 5 bases from V and 7 bases from J, the junction contained 12 bases not matched to a gene. Germline V CDR1 and CDR2: SGHTA, FQGNSA. The CDR3 nucleotides read TGTGCCAGCAGCCGTGGCGGGGGGGGCGCGGGAGAGCAGTACTTC. Translation: CASSRGGGGAGEQYF.

This chain connects TRBV27 to TRBJ2-5; TRBD2 matches at 7 bases. Per the germline V gene, CDR1 is MNHEY and CDR2 is SMNVEV (reference sequence). V lost 5 bases to trimming and J lost 2 bases; unmatched junction nucleotides: 11. There are 16 residues in the CDR3. In DNA form, the CDR3 reads TGTGCCAGCAGTCTGACTAAGACTAGCCGACAAGAGACCCAGTACTTC. Its protein is CASSLTKTSRQETQYF.

This clone was recorded once. V usage is TRBV19 and J usage is TRBJ1-4, with D maybe TRBD1 (6 bases). The CDR3 extends over 15 amino acids. Germline V lookup: CDR1 LNHDA, CDR2 SQIVND (reference sequence). The germline V and J ends were trimmed by 7 bases and 1 base, with 13 bases remaining between them. The CDR3: CASTLNRVTNEKLFF. DNA for the CDR3: TGTGCCAGTACCCTGAACAGGGTAACTAATGAAAAACTGTTTTTT.

The chain uses TRBV5-1 and TRBJ2-1; 11 bases agree with TRBD2. The J segment lost 0 bases and the V segment lost 5 bases, leaving 1 base of the junction unmatched. The V gene's germline CDR1 is SGHRS and CDR2 YFSETQ. The CDR3 sequence is 15 residues long. The CDR3 loop is CASSTSGGSYNEQFF. The CDR3 bases are TGCGCCAGCAGTACTAGCGGGGGCTCCTACAATGAGCAGTTCTTC.

The chain joins TRBV5-1 to TRBJ2-6, with D uncertain. The length of the CDR3 is 15 residues. Trimming took 4 bases from V and 1 from J, leaving 9 bases between them. The germline V gene encodes CDR1 SGHRS and CDR2 YFSETQ. CDR3 in amino acids: CASSRTTSGANVLTF. CDR3 in DNA: TGCGCCAGCAGCCGCACTACTTCTGGGGCCAACGTCCTGACTTTC.

The chain combines TRBV12-5 with TRBJ2-1, with TRBD2 matching over 8 bases. Trimming removed 6 bases from V and 6 bases from J; junction bases left unmatched: 10. The CDR3 spans 15 residues. Looked up from germline, CDR1 is LGHNT and CDR2 is FRNRAP. CDR3 region: CASGWREAPVNEQFF. Written as DNA, the CDR3 is TGTGCTAGTGGGTGGCGGGAGGCCCCGGTCAATGAGCAGTTCTTC.